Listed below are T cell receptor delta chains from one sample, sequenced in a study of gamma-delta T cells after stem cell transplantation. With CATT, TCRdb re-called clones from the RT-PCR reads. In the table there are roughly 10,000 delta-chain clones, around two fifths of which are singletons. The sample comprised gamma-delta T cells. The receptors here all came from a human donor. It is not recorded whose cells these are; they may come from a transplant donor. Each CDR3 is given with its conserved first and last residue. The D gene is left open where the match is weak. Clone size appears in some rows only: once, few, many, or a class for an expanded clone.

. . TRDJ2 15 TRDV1 TGTGCTCTTGGGGAACTGGGGGCTTTGACAGCACAACTCTTCTTT CALGELGALTAQLFF
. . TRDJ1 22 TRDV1 TGTGCTCTTGGGCCCTTGTGCCGTCCTACAAGCTGGGGGTATGTAGGGACCGATAAACTCATCTTT CALGPLCRPTSWGYVGTDKLIF
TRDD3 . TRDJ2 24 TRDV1 TGTGCTCTTGGGGACCGTCAACGGTTCCCTACGACCTACTGGGGGATACGCACAACAGCACAACTCTTCTTT CALGDRQRFPTTYWGIRTTAQLFF
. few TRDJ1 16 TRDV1 TGTGCTCTTGGGGAACTGTCCTACGTGCTGACCGATAAACTCATCTTT CALGELSYVLTDKLIF
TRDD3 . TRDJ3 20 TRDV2 TGTGCCTGTGACACCGGGCCTGGGGGCTCCAGCTCCTGGGACACCCGACAGATGTTTTTC CACDTGPGGSSSWDTRQMFF
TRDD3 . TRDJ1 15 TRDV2 TGTGCCTGTGACACTGGGGGATACGGCACCGATAACCTCATCTTT CACDTGGYGTDNLIF
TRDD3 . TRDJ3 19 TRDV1 TGTGCTCTTGGGGATGTGCGGGTACTGGGGGATAAGGACACCCGACAGATGTTTTTC CALGDVRVLGDKDTRQMFF
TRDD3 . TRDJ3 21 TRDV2 TGTGCCTGTGATCCTGTACTGGGGGATACGCTAAACTCCTGGGACACCCGACAGATGTTTTTC CACDPVLGDTLNSWDTRQMFF
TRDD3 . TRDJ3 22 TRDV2 TGTGCCTGTGACATGCTGGGGGATTACGTCCGTGTGACTTCCTGGGACACCCGACAGATGTTTTTC CACDMLGDYVRVTSWDTRQMFF
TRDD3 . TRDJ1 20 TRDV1 TGTGCTCTTGGGGAACCTCCGTGGGGGATCGCCCCTTCGTACACCGATAAACTCATCTTT CALGEPPWGIAPSYTDKLIF
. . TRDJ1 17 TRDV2 TGTGCCTGTGACACTCGCGTCTGGGGCCTAGATAGGGATAAACTCATCTTT CACDTRVWGLDRDKLIF
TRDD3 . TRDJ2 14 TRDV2 TGTGCCTGTGACAGACTGGGGGAGACAGCGAAACTCTTCTTT CACDRLGETAKLFF
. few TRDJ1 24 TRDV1 TGTGCTCTTGGGGAACTAAGAACACCTTCCTACGGGGGATACGCCATTTTCTACACCGATAAACTCATCTTT CALGELRTPSYGGYAIFYTDKLIF
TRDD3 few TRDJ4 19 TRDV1 TGTGCTCTTGGGGTCCCCAGGGCCTACGACTGGGGGATACGCAGACCCCTGATCTTT CALGVPRAYDWGIRRPLIF
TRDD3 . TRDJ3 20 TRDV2 TGTGCCTGTGACACCGTAAGTACTGGGGGATACTCCTGCGACACCCGACCGATGTTTTTC CACDTVSTGGYSCDTRPMFF
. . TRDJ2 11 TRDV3 TGTGCCTCTCTCCTCGCTGCACAACTCTTCTTT CASLLAAQLFF
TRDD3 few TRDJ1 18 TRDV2 TGTGCCTGTGACACTCTCGCTGGGGGCCCTAAGAACACCGATAAACTCATCTTT CACDTLAGGPKNTDKLIF
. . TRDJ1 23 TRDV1 TGTGCTCTTGGGGTTTCGGCCCCCTTCCCACTCATAGGGGATTACCGGGTCACCGATAAACTCATCTTT CALGVSAPFPLIGDYRVTDKLIF
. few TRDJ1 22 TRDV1 TGTGCTCTTGGGCTATTTCCTACACGCTACTCGCTGGGGGGCCTGTACACCGATAAACTCATCTTT CALGLFPTRYSLGGLYTDKLIF
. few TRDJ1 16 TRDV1 TGTGCTCTTGGGCCCTCAACTTGGGTGGGGTTCGATAAGCTCATCTTT CALGPSTWVGFDKLIF
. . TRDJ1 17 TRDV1 TGTGCTCTTGGGGGGATCCTTCTGGGGCTCTACACCGATAAACTCATCTTT CALGGILLGLYTDKLIF
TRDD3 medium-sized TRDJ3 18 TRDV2 TGTGCCTGTGACCTACTGGGGGCCAGCTCCTGGGACACCCGACAGATGTTTTTC CACDLLGASSWDTRQMFF
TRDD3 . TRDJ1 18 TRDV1 TGTGCTCTTGGGGAAAGGTCCCACCGGGGGATACGCTCCTATAAACTCATCTTT CALGERSHRGIRSYKLIF
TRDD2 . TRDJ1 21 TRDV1 TGTGCTCTTGGGGAAAACTCCAGCTTCCTAGGGTGGTACCCGTACACCGATAAACTCATCTTT CALGENSSFLGWYPYTDKLIF
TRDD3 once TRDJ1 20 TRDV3 TGTGCCTTTTCCCGTGTTCTACCCTGGGGGATACTTCAATACACCGGTAAACTCATCTTT CAFSRVLPWGILQYTGKLIF
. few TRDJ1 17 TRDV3 TGTGCCCGGGCCGCGGGGGGCAATCCGCCGTACACCGATAAACTCATCTTT CARAAGGNPPYTDKLIF
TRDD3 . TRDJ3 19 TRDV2 TGTGCCTGTGACCCTGTACTGGGGGAAACCTCCTGGGACACCCGACAGATGTTTTTC CACDPVLGETSWDTRQMFF